This T cell receptor (beta chain) was obtained from a study of blood T cell repertoires in COVID-19. In the source study's methods: Amplifying reference gene primers gave estimates of nucleated cell counts. Using immunoSEQ multiplex PCR, the repertoire was profiled, and TCRdb retains in-frame clones only, with some absent. From that table come the V and J calls and clone size; the DNA was used to work out D and trimming. The sample holds 95,000 to 110,000 clones; 88% are singletons and the top ten take 6.8%. There are 14 residues in the CDR3. Trimming removed 1 base from V and 4 bases from J, with 10 bases in between. Germline CDR1 reads SGHTA; CDR2 reads FQGNSA.

The TCR sequence derives from a man between 45 and 60 years old with active or convalescent COVID-19. The chain joins TRBV7-2 to TRBJ1-1; no firm D call. The sample taken for sequencing was peripheral blood. CDR3 loop: CASSLGYEGTEAFF. DNA for the CDR3: TGTGCCAGCAGCTTAGGGTATGAGGGCACTGAAGCTTTCTTT.